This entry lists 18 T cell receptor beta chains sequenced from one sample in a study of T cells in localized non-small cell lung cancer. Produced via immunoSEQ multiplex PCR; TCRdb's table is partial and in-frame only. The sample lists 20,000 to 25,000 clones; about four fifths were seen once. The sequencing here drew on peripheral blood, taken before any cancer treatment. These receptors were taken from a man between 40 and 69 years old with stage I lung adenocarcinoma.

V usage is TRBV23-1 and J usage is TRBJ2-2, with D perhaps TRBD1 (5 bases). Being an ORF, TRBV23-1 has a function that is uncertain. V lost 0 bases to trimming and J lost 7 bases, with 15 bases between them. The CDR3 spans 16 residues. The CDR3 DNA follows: TGCGCCAGCAGTCAATCCGGCAGGGTGGAAAGCGGGGAGCTGTTTTTT. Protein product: CASSQSGRVESGELFF.

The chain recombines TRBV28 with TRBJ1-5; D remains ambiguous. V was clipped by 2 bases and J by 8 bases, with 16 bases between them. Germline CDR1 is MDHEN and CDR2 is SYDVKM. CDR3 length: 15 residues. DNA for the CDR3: TGTGCCAGCAGTTTAAGGGTAGGGTTCGGGAAGCCCCAGCATTTT. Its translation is CASSLRVGFGKPQHF.

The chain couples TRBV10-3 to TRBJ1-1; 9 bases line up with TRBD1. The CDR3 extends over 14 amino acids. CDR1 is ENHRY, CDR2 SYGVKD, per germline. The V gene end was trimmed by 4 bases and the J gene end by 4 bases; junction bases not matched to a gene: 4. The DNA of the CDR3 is TGTGCCATCAGTGCCCAGACAGGGGGCACTGAAGCTTTCTTT. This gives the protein CAISAQTGGTEAFF.

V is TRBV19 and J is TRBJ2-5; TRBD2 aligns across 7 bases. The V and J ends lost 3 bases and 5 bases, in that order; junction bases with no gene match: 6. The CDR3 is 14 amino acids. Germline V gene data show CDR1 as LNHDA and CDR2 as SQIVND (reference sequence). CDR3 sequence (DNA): TGTGCCAGTAGTATTGTGCGGGGGTCTGAGACCCAGTACTTC. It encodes CASSIVRGSETQYF.

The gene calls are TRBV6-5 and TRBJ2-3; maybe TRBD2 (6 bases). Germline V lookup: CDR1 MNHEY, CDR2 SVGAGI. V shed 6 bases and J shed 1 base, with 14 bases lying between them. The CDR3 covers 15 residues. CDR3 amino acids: CASSLRGGGTDTQYF. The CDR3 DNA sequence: TGTGCCAGCAGCCTCCGAGGCGGGGGCACAGATACGCAGTATTTT.

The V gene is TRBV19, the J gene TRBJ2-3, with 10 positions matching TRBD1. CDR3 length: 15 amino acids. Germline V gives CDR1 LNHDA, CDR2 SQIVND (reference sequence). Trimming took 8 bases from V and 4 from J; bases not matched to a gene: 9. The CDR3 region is CASPSRDRGPDTQYF. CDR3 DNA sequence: TGTGCCAGTCCCAGTAGGGACAGGGGTCCAGATACGCAGTATTTT.

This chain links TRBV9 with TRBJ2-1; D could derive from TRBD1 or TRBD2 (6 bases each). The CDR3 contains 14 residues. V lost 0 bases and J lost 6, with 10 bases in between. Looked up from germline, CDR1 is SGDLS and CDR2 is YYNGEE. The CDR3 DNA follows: TGTGCCAGCAGCGTAGAGGGGGGCGGCAATGAGCAGTTCTTC. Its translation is CASSVEGGGNEQFF.

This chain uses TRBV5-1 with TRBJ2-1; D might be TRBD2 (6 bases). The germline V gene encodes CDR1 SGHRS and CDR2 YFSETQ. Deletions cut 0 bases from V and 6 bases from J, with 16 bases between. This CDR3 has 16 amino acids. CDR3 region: CASSLAPSALLNEQFF. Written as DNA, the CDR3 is TGCGCCAGCAGCTTGGCACCTAGCGCACTTCTCAATGAGCAGTTCTTC.

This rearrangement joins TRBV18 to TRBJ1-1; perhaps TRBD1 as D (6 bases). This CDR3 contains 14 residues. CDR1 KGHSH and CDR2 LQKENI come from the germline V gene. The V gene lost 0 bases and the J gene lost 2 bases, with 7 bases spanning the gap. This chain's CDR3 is CASSPPRGNTEAFF. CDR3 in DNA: TGTGCCAGCTCACCACCCAGGGGAAACACTGAAGCTTTCTTT. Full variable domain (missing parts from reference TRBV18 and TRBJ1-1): NAGVMQNPRHLVRRRGQEARLRCSPMKGHSHVYWYRQLPEEGLKFMVYLQKENIIDESGMPKERFSAEFPKEGPSILRIQQVVRGDSAAYFCASSPPRGNTEAFFGQGTRLTVV.

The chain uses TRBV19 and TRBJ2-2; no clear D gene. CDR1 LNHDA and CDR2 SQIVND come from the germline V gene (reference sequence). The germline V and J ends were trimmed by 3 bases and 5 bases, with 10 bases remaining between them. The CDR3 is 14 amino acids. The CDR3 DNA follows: TGTGCCAGTAGTATTGGCGGATTGACCGGGGAGCTGTTTTTT. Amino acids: CASSIGGLTGELFF.

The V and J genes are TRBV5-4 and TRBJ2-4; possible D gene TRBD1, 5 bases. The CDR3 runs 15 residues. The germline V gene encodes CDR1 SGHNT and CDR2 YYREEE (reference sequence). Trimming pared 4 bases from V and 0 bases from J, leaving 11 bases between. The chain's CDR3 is CASSPQGGAKNIQYF. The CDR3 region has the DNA TGTGCCAGCAGCCCTCAGGGTGGAGCCAAAAACATTCAGTACTTC. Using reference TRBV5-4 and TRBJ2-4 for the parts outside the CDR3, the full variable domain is ETGVTQSPTHLIKTRGQQVTLRCSSQSGHNTVSWYQQALGQGPQFIFQYYREEENGRGNFPPRFSGLQFPNYSSELNVNALELDDSALYLCASSPQGGAKNIQYFGAGTRLSVL.

Here the CDR3 reads CASSLAGTEETQYF. The CDR3 DNA reads TGTGCCAGCAGCTTGGCCGGGACAGAAGAGACCCAGTACTTC. This chain uses TRBV5-5 with TRBJ2-5, with 7 bases fitting TRBD1. The CDR3 length is 14 residues. Trimming took 0 bases from V and 3 from J; bases not matched to a gene: 2. Germline V gives CDR1 SGHKS, CDR2 YYEKEE (reference sequence). The variable domain in full, with the rest retrieved from reference TRBV5-5 and TRBJ2-5, is DAGVTQSPTHLIKTRGQQVTLRCSPISGHKSVSWYQQVLGQGPQFIFQYYEKEERGRGNFPDRFSARQFPNYSSELNVNALLLGDSALYLCASSLAGTEETQYFGPGTRLLVL.

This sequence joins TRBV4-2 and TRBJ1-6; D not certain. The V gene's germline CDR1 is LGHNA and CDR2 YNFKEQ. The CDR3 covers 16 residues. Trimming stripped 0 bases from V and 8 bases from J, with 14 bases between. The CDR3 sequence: CASSQDMAPRHSPLHF. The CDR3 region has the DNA TGTGCCAGCAGCCAAGATATGGCACCCAGGCATTCACCCCTCCACTTT.

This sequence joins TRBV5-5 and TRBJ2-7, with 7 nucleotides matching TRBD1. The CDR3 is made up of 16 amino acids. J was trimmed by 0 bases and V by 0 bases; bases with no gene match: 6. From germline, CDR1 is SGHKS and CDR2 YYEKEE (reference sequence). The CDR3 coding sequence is TGTGCCAGCAGCTTGGGATGGACAGGCTTCTCCTACGAGCAGTACTTC. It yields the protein CASSLGWTGFSYEQYF.

The CDR3 loop is CSALPSGSSTDTQYF. In nucleotides, the CDR3 is TGCAGCGCCCTCCCTAGCGGGTCGAGCACAGATACGCAGTATTTT. The V and J genes are TRBV29-1 and TRBJ2-3; 8 bases map to TRBD2. The CDR3 has 15 amino acids. Trimming at V came to 7 bases and at J to 0 bases, leaving 9 bases not matched to a gene. Germline CDR1 is SQVTM and CDR2 is ANQGSEA.

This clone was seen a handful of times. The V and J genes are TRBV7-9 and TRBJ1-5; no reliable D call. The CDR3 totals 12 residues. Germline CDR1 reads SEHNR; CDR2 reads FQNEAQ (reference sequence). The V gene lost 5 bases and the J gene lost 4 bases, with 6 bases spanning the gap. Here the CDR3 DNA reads TGTGCCAGCAGCGGCAAGAATCAGCCCCAGCATTTT. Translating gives CASSGKNQPQHF.

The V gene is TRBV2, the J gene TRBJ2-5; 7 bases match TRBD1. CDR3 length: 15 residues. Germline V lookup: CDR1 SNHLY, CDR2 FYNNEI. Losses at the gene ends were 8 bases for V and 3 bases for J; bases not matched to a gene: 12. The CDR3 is CASGEGALGKETQYF. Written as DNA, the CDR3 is TGTGCCAGCGGAGAGGGGGCCCTGGGGAAAGAGACCCAGTACTTC. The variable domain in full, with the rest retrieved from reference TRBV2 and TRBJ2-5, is EPEVTQTPSHQVTQMGQEVILRCVPISNHLYFYWYRQILGQKVEFLVSFYNNEISEKSEIFDDQFSVERPDGSNFTLKIRSTKLEDSAMYFCASGEGALGKETQYFGPGTRLLVL.

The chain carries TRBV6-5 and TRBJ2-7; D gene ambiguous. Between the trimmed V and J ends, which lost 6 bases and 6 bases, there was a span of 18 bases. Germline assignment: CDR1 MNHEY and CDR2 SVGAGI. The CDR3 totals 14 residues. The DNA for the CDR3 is TGTGCCAGCAGCCCCCGGGCCCTGTCCCGCGAGCAGTACTTC. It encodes CASSPRALSREQYF.